The clone carrying this T cell receptor beta chain came up a few times. The antigen is undetermined. This specimen belongs to a study of beta chain features in type 1 diabetes. Study results and limitations: Moderate but significant shortening of TCRB CDR3s was recorded in all four CD4+ subsets from Type 1 diabetes patients. Diminished insertions and augmented deletions at VDJ junctions characterized type 1 diabetes patients.

This CDR3 is 14 amino acids long. The V end lost 3 bases, the J end lost 2 bases, and 9 bases lay between the germline ends. Germline V lookup: CDR1 SGHVS, CDR2 FNYEAQ. Reverse transcribing all isolated RNA meant expressed TCRB transcripts were sequenced. The protocol was immunoSEQ multiplex PCR, while the TCRdb copy is restricted to in-frame clones and leaves out a portion. The sample carries 640,000 or so clones, about an eighth recorded once. Sorted populations were all over 95% pure. The V gene is TRBV7-6, the J gene TRBJ2-3; possibly TRBD1 for D (6 bases). Sequenced: naive CD4+ T cells from blood. This TCR derives from a man between 18 and 29 years old with type 1 diabetes. The CDR3 reads CASSLGAPTDTQYF. CDR3 nucleotides: TGTGCCAGCAGCTTGGGGGCCCCCACAGATACGCAGTATTTT.